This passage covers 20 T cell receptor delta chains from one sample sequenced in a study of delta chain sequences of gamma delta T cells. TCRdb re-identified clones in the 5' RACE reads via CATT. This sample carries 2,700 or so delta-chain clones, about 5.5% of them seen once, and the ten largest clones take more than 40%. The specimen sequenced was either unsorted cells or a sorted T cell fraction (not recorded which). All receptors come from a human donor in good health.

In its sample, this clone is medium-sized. The CDR3 DNA reads as TGTGCCTGTGACGCTATACTGGATCCCAACGGTAAACTCATCTTT. Translation: CACDAILDPNGKLIF. The chain joins TRDV2 to TRDJ1; TRDD3 is a possible D gene (5 bases). The length of the CDR3 is 15 residues. Germline V gives CDR1 GEAIGNYY, CDR2 EKD. V lost 3 bases and J 7 bases, leaving 20 bases between the germline ends.

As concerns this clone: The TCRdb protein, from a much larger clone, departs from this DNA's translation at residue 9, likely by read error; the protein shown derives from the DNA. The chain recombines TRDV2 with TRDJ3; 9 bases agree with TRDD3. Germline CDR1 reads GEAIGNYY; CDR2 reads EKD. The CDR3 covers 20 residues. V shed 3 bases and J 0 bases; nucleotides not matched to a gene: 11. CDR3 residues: CACDPLLGESSSWDTRQMFF. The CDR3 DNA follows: TGTGCCTGTGACCCGCTACTGGGGGAATCCAGCTCCTGGGACACCCGACAGATGTTTTTC.

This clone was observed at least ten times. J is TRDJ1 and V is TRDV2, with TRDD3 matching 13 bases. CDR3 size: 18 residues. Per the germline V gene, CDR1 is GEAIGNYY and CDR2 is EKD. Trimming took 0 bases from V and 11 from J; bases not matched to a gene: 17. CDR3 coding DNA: TGTGCCTGTGACACCCTATCGAATCACGTACTGGGGGATACGGAGCTCATCTTT. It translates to CACDTLSNHVLGDTELIF.

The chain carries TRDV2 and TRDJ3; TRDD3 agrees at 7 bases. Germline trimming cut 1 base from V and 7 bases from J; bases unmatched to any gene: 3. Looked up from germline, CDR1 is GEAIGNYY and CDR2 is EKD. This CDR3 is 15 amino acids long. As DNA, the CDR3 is TGTGCCTGTGACACGCTGGGGGTTGACACCCGACAGATGTTTTTC. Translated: CACDTLGVDTRQMFF.

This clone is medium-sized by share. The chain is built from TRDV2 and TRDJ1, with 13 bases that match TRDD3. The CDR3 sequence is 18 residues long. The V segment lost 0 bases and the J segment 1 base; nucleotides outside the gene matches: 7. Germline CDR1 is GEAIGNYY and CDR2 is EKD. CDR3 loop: CACDTLTGGYASTDKLIF. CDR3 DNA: TGTGCCTGTGACACCCTTACTGGGGGATACGCAAGCACCGATAAACTCATCTTT.

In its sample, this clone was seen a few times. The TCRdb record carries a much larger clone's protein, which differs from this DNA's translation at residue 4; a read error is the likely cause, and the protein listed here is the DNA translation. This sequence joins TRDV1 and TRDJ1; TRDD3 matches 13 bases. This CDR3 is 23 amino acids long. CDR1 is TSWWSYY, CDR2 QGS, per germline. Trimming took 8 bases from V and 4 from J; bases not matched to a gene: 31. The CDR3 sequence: CALRTTSYSYWGIRWSGGDKLIF. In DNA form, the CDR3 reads TGTGCTCTTAGGACTACTTCCTATTCATACTGGGGGATACGCTGGAGTGGGGGCGATAAACTCATCTTT.

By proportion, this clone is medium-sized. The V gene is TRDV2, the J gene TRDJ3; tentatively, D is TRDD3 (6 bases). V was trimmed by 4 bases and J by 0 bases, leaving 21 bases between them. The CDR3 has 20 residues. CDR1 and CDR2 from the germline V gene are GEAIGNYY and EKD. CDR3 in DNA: TGTGCCTGTGATATAATGACGGGGATGCAATCCTCCTGGGACACCCGACAGATGTTTTTC. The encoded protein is CACDIMTGMQSSWDTRQMFF.

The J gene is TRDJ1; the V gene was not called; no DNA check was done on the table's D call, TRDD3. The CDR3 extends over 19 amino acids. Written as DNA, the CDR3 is TGTTCTGTCATTCCATCTTGGGGACTGGGGGATAAGGAGGACGATAAACTCATCTTT. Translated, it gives CSVIPSWGLGDKEDDKLIF.

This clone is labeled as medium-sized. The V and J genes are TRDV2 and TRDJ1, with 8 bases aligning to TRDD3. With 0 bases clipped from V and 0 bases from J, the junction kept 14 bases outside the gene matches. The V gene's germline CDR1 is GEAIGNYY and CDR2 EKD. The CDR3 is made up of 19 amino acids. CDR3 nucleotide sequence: TGTGCCTGTGACACCGTCGGAGGACTGGGGGGGGCGTACACCGATAAACTCATCTTT. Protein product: CACDTVGGLGGAYTDKLIF.

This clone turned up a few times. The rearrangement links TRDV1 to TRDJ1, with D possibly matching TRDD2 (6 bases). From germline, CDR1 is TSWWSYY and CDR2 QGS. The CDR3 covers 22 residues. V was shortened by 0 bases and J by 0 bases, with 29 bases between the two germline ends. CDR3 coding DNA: TGTGCTCTTGGGGAACTAGTTTCCGTACCTTCCCTCGGGGCCGTCTACACCGATAAACTCATCTTT. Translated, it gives CALGELVSVPSLGAVYTDKLIF.

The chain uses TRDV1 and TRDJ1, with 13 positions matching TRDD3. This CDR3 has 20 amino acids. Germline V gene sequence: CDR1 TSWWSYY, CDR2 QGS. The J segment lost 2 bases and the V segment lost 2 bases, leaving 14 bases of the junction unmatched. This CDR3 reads CALGEATYAYWGIRTDKLIF. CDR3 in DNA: TGTGCTCTTGGGGAAGCTACCTACGCGTACTGGGGGATACGGACCGATAAACTCATCTTT.

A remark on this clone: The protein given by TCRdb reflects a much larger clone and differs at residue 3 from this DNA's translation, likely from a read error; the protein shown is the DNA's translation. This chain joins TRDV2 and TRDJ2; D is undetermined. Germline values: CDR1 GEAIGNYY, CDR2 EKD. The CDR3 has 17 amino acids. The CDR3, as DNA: TGTGCCCGTGACAGACTAGGCGCTAGGACCGTGACAGCACAACTCTTCTTT. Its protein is CARDRLGARTVTAQLFF.

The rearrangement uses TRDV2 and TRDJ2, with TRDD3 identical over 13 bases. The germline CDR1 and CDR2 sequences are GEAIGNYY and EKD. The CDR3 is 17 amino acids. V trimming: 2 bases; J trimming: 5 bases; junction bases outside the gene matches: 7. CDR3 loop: CACDKLGDTLETAQLFF. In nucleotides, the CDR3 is TGTGCCTGTGACAAACTGGGGGATACGCTGGAAACAGCACAACTCTTCTTT.

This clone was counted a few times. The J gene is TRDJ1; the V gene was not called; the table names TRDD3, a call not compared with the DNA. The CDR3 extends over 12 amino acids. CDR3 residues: CSAHLLGDKLIF. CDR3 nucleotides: TGTTCGGCTCATCTCTTGGGGGATAAACTCATCTTT.

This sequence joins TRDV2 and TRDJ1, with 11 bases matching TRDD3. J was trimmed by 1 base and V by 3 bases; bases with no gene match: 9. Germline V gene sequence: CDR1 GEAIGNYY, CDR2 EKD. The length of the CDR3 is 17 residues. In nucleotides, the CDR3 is TGTGCCTGTGACCCGCTACTGGGGGATAGTGGCACCGATAAACTCATCTTT. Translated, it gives CACDPLLGDSGTDKLIF.

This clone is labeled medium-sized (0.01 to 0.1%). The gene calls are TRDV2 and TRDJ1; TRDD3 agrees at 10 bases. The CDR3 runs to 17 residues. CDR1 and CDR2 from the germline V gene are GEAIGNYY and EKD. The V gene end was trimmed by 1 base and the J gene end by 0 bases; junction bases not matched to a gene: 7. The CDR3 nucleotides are TGTGCCTGTGACACTTTACTGGGGGATTCGTACACCGATAAACTCATCTTT. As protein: CACDTLLGDSYTDKLIF.

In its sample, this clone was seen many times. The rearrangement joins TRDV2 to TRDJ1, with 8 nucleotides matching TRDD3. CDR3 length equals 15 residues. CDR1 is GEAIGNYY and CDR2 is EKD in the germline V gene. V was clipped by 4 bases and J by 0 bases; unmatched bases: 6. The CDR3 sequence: CACDYMGDYTDKLIF. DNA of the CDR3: TGTGCCTGTGATTATATGGGGGATTACACCGATAAACTCATCTTT.

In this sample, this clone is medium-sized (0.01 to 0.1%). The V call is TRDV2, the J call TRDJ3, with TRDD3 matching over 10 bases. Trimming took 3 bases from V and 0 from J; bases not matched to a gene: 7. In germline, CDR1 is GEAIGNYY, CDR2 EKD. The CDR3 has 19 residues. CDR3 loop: CACDRLGDSPSWDTRQMFF. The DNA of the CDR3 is TGTGCCTGTGACCGACTGGGGGATTCCCCCTCCTGGGACACCCGACAGATGTTTTTC.

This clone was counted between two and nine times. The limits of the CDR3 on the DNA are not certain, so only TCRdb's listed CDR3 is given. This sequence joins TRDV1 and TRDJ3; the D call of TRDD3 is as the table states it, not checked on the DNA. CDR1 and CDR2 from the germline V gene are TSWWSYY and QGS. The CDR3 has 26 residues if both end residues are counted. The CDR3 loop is CALGTTSYSYCACDTVGVSDTRQMFF.

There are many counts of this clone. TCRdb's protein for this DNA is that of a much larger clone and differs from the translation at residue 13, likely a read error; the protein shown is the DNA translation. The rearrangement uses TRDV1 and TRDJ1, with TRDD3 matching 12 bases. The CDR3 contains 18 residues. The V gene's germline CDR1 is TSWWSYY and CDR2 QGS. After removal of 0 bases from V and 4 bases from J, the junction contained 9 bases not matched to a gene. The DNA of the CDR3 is TGTGCTCTTGGGGAACTTACAGCTGGGGGATACGAAAGCGATAAACTCATCTTT. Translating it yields CALGELTAGGYESDKLIF.